This is a list of T cell receptor beta chains from one sample in a study of blood T cell repertoires in COVID-19. Here immunoSEQ multiplex PCR was the method, and the copy in TCRdb shows in-frame clones only, minus some. The sample has nearly 400,000 clones; over 85% are singletons. The sequenced material came from PBMCs or T cells enriched from blood (not recorded which). These TCRs come from a woman aged 25 to 39 who had recovered from COVID-19. CDR3s include the opening cysteine and the closing phenylalanine or tryptophan. The D gene is left open where the match is weak. The listing skips clone size in some rows; elsewhere it reads once, few, many or a size class.

CDR3nt: TGTGCCAGCAGTTTCCAACCCACTTCCTACTATGGCTACACCTTC
CDR3aa: CASSFQPTSYYGYTF
d_gene: NA
v_gene: TRBV27
j_gene: TRBJ1-2
abundance: NA

CDR3nt: TGTGCCAGCAGTTTAACGGGCTCAGGGGGCGGCTACACCTTC
CDR3aa: CASSLTGSGGGYTF
d_gene: TRBD1
v_gene: TRBV27
j_gene: TRBJ1-2
abundance: NA

CDR3nt: TGTGCCAGCAGCCAAGACAGGCTTTCATTTTATGGCTACACCTTC
CDR3aa: CASSQDRLSFYGYTF
d_gene: NA
v_gene: TRBV3-1/TRBV3-2
j_gene: TRBJ1-2
abundance: NA

CDR3nt: TGTGCCAGCTCGCTGACAGGGCTTTGGGAAGCTTTCTTT
CDR3aa: CASSLTGLWEAFF
d_gene: TRBD1
v_gene: TRBV18
j_gene: TRBJ1-1
abundance: NA

CDR3nt: TGCGCCAGCAGCCAAGACAGGGGACAGGTGACTTACGAGCAGTACTTC
CDR3aa: CASSQDRGQVTYEQYF
d_gene: TRBD1
v_gene: TRBV4-3
j_gene: TRBJ2-7
abundance: once

CDR3nt: TGCAGCGTTGAAGGGGCGGCTAGCCGAAGCTCCTACAATGAGCAGTTCTTC
CDR3aa: CSVEGAASRSSYNEQFF
d_gene: NA
v_gene: TRBV29-1
j_gene: TRBJ2-1
abundance: NA

CDR3nt: TGTGCCAGCAGCTTGTGGGGGACAGGGGTCGATGAGCAGTTCTTC
CDR3aa: CASSLWGTGVDEQFF
d_gene: TRBD1
v_gene: TRBV5-6
j_gene: TRBJ2-1
abundance: NA

CDR3nt: TGCAGCGTTGAATTACAGGGGGCTGGGGAAAAACTGTTTTTT
CDR3aa: CSVELQGAGEKLFF
d_gene: TRBD1
v_gene: TRBV29-1
j_gene: TRBJ1-4
abundance: NA

CDR3nt: TGTGCCAGCAGCGGGAATCCAGGGGCTGGCTCACCCCTCCACTTT
CDR3aa: CASSGNPGAGSPLHF
d_gene: NA
v_gene: TRBV9
j_gene: TRBJ1-6
abundance: NA

CDR3nt: TGCGCCAGCAGCCCCGGGGTAGGGATTAGCAATCAGCCCCAGCATTTT
CDR3aa: CASSPGVGISNQPQHF
d_gene: NA
v_gene: TRBV5-1
j_gene: TRBJ1-5
abundance: NA

CDR3nt: TGCGCCAGCAGCCAAAATATGTGGACAGGGGAGGACTACGAGCAGTACTTC
CDR3aa: CASSQNMWTGEDYEQYF
d_gene: TRBD1
v_gene: TRBV4-1
j_gene: TRBJ2-7
abundance: NA

CDR3nt: TGTGCCAGTAGTATAGATATTGATAATAGCGGGAGGGCCGAGTCCTACAATGAGCAGTTCTTC
CDR3aa: CASSIDIDNSGRAESYNEQFF
d_gene: TRBD2
v_gene: TRBV19
j_gene: TRBJ2-1
abundance: NA

CDR3nt: TGCGCCAGCAGCCCGGGACAGGGTATGAACACTGAAGCTTTCTTT
CDR3aa: CASSPGQGMNTEAFF
d_gene: TRBD1
v_gene: TRBV5-1
j_gene: TRBJ1-1
abundance: NA

CDR3nt: TGTGCCAGCAGCTTAATAGGGAGAGAGACCCAGTACTTC
CDR3aa: CASSLIGRETQYF
d_gene: NA
v_gene: TRBV7-8
j_gene: TRBJ2-5
abundance: NA

CDR3nt: TGTGCCAGCAGTGACCTTGGGCGGGGGATCTCCTACGAGCAGTACTTC
CDR3aa: CASSDLGRGISYEQYF
d_gene: TRBD2
v_gene: TRBV2
j_gene: TRBJ2-7
abundance: NA

CDR3nt: TGTGCCAGCAGCTCCTTACAGGGGCGAGGAAATCAGCCCCAGCATTTT
CDR3aa: CASSSLQGRGNQPQHF
d_gene: TRBD1
v_gene: TRBV11-3
j_gene: TRBJ1-5
abundance: NA

CDR3nt: TGTGCCAGCAGCTTAACTCCGGGACAGGGACAAGAGACCCAGTACTTC
CDR3aa: CASSLTPGQGQETQYF
d_gene: TRBD1
v_gene: TRBV7-9
j_gene: TRBJ2-5
abundance: NA

CDR3nt: TGTGCCAGCAGAGGACAACCCTCTACTCTAGCCAAAAACATTCAGTACTTC
CDR3aa: CASRGQPSTLAKNIQYF
d_gene: NA
v_gene: TRBV28
j_gene: TRBJ2-4
abundance: NA

CDR3nt: TGTGCCAGCAGCGTAGGTCCAGGTGCCTATGGCTACACCTTC
CDR3aa: CASSVGPGAYGYTF
d_gene: NA
v_gene: TRBV9
j_gene: TRBJ1-2
abundance: NA

CDR3nt: TGTGCCATCAGCCTCCGGGACACCTGGACCTACGAGCAGTACTTC
CDR3aa: CAISLRDTWTYEQYF
d_gene: NA
v_gene: TRBV10-3
j_gene: TRBJ2-7
abundance: NA

CDR3nt: TGTGCCAGCAGCGCCGGACTAGGGACTTATTACAATGAGCAGTTCTTC
CDR3aa: CASSAGLGTYYNEQFF
d_gene: TRBD2
v_gene: TRBV9
j_gene: TRBJ2-1
abundance: NA

CDR3nt: TGTGCCAGCAGTCGCCCGACTAGCGGTCGGGAGGAGACCCAGTACTTC
CDR3aa: CASSRPTSGREETQYF
d_gene: TRBD2
v_gene: TRBV28
j_gene: TRBJ2-5
abundance: NA

CDR3nt: TGTGCCAGCAGCAGACAGGGGGGCACTGAAGCTTTCTTT
CDR3aa: CASSRQGGTEAFF
d_gene: TRBD1
v_gene: TRBV6-5
j_gene: TRBJ1-1
abundance: once

CDR3nt: TGTGCCACCAGAGTTACAGGGGGCTCTGGAAACACCATATATTTT
CDR3aa: CATRVTGGSGNTIYF
d_gene: TRBD1
v_gene: TRBV15
j_gene: TRBJ1-3
abundance: NA

CDR3nt: TGTGCCAGCAGCAACATGGGCACAACTAATGAAAAACTGTTTTTT
CDR3aa: CASSNMGTTNEKLFF
d_gene: NA
v_gene: TRBV3-1/TRBV3-2
j_gene: TRBJ1-4
abundance: NA

CDR3nt: TGTGCCAGCAGCGGGCAGGGAAAGGCCACTGAAGCTTTCTTT
CDR3aa: CASSGQGKATEAFF
d_gene: NA
v_gene: TRBV11-3
j_gene: TRBJ1-1
abundance: NA

CDR3nt: TGCGCCAGCAGTGAGTCGGGCAGCTATGGCTACACCTTC
CDR3aa: CASSESGSYGYTF
d_gene: NA
v_gene: TRBV10-1
j_gene: TRBJ1-2
abundance: NA

CDR3nt: TGCGCCAGCAGCTCCCAGGCGCCCTCTGGAAACACCATATATTTT
CDR3aa: CASSSQAPSGNTIYF
d_gene: NA
v_gene: TRBV5-1
j_gene: TRBJ1-3
abundance: NA

CDR3nt: TGCGCCAGCTCCTCCCCACGCGCGGGAGGGCCGAGCACAGATACGCAGTATTTT
CDR3aa: CASSSPRAGGPSTDTQYF
d_gene: TRBD2
v_gene: TRBV23-1
j_gene: TRBJ2-3
abundance: NA

CDR3nt: TGTGCCAGCAGCTTTAGTTTTACAGGATCTAATGAAAAACTGTTTTTT
CDR3aa: CASSFSFTGSNEKLFF
d_gene: NA
v_gene: TRBV7-9
j_gene: TRBJ1-4
abundance: few

CDR3nt: TGTGCCAGCACCCTGGCTACAGGGCGAGAAAAACTGTTTTTT
CDR3aa: CASTLATGREKLFF
d_gene: NA
v_gene: TRBV28
j_gene: TRBJ1-4
abundance: NA

CDR3nt: TGTGCCTGGAGGCCCACTAGCGGGGGGAGTACATGGCAGTTCTTC
CDR3aa: CAWRPTSGGSTWQFF
d_gene: TRBD2
v_gene: TRBV30
j_gene: TRBJ2-1
abundance: NA

CDR3nt: TGTGCCAGCAGCTTAGCTGCAGGGACAGGGTATGGTTCACCCCTCCACTTT
CDR3aa: CASSLAAGTGYGSPLHF
d_gene: TRBD1
v_gene: TRBV7-9
j_gene: TRBJ1-6
abundance: NA

CDR3nt: TGTGCCTCCCAGGGGGTCTTCTACGAGCAGTACTTC
CDR3aa: CASQGVFYEQYF
d_gene: TRBD1
v_gene: TRBV30
j_gene: TRBJ2-7
abundance: NA

CDR3nt: TGTGCCAGCAGCTCGTGGCCCAGCGGGAGCGATGAGCAGTTCTTC
CDR3aa: CASSSWPSGSDEQFF
d_gene: TRBD2
v_gene: TRBV7-6
j_gene: TRBJ2-1
abundance: NA

CDR3nt: TGTGCCAGCAGCCAATTACTTCAGGGTAGAAGAGAAAAACTGTTTTTT
CDR3aa: CASSQLLQGRREKLFF
d_gene: NA
v_gene: TRBV14
j_gene: TRBJ1-4
abundance: NA

CDR3nt: TGTGCCAGCAGCTCTGGACTAGCGGGGGGAGAGACCCAGTACTTC
CDR3aa: CASSSGLAGGETQYF
d_gene: TRBD2
v_gene: TRBV7-3
j_gene: TRBJ2-5
abundance: NA